This TCR beta chain emerged from a study of regulatory T cells in long-lasting Graves disease. Combining iRepertoire HTBI primers with Arm-PCR of CDR3 regions, the authors built TCR beta libraries. Via MiXCR, TCRdb re-called the multiplex PCR reads, giving one row per CDR3 protein. The sample gives 400,000 to 550,000 distinct CDR3 sequences, 16% of which show up once; approximately 11% is in the top ten. This clonotype has ten or more counts. Documented time point: newly diagnosed GD, antithyroid drugs for less than 3 months. PBMCs provided the RNA from which the TCR library was made. Germline V lookup: CDR1 SGDLS, CDR2 YYNGEE. The CDR3 totals 16 residues. V was shortened by 5 bases and J by 5 bases, with 19 bases between the two germline ends. These same records also appear under a second study, on T cells in Graves' hyperthyroidism and ophthalmopathy.

This receptor was identified in a woman in her thirties with Graves disease. The sample was peripheral blood mononuclear cells (PBMCs), taken at new diagnosis, from a patient treated with antithyroid drugs. V is TRBV9 and J is TRBJ2-2; maybe TRBD2 (7 bases). The CDR3 loop reads CASSPTPRGGTGELFF. CDR3 DNA: TGTGCCAGCAGTCCCACCCCAAGGGGGGGAACCGGGGAGCTGTTTTTT.